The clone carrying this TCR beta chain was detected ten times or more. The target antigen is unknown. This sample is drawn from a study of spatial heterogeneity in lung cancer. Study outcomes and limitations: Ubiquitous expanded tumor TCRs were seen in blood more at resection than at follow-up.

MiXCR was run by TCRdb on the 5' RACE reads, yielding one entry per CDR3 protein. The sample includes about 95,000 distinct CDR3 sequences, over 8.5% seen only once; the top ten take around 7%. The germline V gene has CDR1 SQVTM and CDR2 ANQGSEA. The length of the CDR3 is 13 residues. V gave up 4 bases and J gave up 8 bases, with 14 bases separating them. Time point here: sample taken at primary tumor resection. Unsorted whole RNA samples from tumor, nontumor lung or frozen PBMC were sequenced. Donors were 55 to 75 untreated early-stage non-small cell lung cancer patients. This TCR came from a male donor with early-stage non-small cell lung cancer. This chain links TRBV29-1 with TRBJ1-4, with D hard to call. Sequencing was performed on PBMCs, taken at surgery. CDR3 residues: CSVGYRLEEKLFF. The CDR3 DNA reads TGCAGCGTTGGTTATCGGCTCGAAGAAAAACTGTTTTTT.